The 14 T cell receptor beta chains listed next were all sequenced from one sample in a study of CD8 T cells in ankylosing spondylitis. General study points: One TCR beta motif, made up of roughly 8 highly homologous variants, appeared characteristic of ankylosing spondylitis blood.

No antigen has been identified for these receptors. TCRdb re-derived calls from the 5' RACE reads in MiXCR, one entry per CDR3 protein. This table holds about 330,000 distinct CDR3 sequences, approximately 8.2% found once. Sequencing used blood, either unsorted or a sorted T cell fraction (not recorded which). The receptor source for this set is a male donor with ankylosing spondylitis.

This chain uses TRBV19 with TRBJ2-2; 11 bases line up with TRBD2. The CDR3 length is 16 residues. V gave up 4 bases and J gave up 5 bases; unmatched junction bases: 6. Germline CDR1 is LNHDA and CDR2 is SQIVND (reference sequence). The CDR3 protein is CASSKGLAGLTGELFF. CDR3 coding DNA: TGTGCCAGTAGTAAAGGACTAGCGGGTTTGACCGGGGAGCTGTTTTTT.

Here the CDR3 DNA reads TGCGCCAGCAGCCGCGGACTAGCGGGAAGGGACGAGCAGTACTTC. Amino acid sequence: CASSRGLAGRDEQYF. The chain joins TRBV5-1 to TRBJ2-7; 12 nucleotides align to TRBD2. The V segment lost 4 bases and the J segment 5 bases; nucleotides outside the gene matches: 7. Germline CDR1 is SGHRS and CDR2 is YFSETQ. This CDR3 contains 15 residues.

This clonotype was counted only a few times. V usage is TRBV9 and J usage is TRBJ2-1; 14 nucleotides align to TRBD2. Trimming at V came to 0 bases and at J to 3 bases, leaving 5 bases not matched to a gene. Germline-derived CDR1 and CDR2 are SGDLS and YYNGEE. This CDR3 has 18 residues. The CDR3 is CASSVVGTSGSIYNEQFF. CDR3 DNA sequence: TGTGCCAGCAGCGTAGTCGGGACTAGCGGGAGTATCTACAATGAGCAGTTCTTC.

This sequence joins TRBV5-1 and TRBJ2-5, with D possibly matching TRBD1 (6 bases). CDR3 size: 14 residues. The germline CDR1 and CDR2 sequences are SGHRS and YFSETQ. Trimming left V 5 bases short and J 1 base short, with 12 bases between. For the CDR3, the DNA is TGCGCCAGCAGGGAAACAGGGATCCAAGAGACCCAGTACTTC. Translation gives CASRETGIQETQYF.

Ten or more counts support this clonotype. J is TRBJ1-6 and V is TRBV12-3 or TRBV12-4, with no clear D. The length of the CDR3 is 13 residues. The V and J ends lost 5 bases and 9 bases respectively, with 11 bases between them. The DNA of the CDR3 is TGTGCCAGCAGTCCCGGGCGGGCTTCACCCCTCCACTTT. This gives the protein CASSPGRASPLHF.

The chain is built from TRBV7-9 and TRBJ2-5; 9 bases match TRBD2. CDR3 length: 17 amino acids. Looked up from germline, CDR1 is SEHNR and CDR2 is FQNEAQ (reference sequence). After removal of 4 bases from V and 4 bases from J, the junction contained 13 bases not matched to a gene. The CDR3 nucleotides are TGTGCCAGCAGCTCCCAGGATTTAGCGGGAGTCAGAGAGACCCAGTACTTC. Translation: CASSSQDLAGVRETQYF.

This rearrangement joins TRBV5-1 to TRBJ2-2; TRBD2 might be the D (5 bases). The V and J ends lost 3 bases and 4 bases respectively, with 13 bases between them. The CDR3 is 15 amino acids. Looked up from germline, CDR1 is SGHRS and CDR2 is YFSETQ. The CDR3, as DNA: TGCGCCAGCAGCTCGAGGGAACTGAGCACCGGGGAGCTGTTTTTT. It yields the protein CASSSRELSTGELFF.

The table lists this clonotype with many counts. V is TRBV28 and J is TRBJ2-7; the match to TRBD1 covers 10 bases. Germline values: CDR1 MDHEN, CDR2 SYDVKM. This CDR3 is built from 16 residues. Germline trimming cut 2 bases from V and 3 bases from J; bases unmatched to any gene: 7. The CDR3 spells CASSLRPTGGFYEQYF. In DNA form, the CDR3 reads TGTGCCAGCAGTTTACGCCCGACAGGGGGCTTCTACGAGCAGTACTTC. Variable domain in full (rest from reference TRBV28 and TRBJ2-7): DVKVTQSSRYLVKRTGEKVFLECVQDMDHENMFWYRQDPGLGLRLIYFSYDVKMKEKGDIPEGYSVSREKKERFSLILESASTNQTSMYLCASSLRPTGGFYEQYFGPGTRLTVT.

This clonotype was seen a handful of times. CDR3 sequence reads: CAWSPWSSGGELFF. The CDR3 nucleotides read TGTGCCTGGAGTCCATGGTCGTCAGGCGGGGAGCTGTTTTTT. The rearrangement links TRBV30 to TRBJ2-2; no clear D. The CDR3 consists of 14 residues. V gave up 2 bases and J gave up 7 bases, with 14 bases separating them. In germline, CDR1 is GTSNPN, CDR2 SVGIG (reference sequence).

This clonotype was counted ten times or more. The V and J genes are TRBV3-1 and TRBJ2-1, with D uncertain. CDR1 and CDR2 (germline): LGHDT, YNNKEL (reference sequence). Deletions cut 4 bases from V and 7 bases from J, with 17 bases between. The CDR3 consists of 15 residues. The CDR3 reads CASSPTATFANEQFF. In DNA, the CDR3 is TGTGCCAGCAGCCCCACGGCGACTTTCGCAAATGAGCAGTTCTTC.

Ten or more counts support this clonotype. The CDR3 nucleotides are TGCAGCGTTGGTAAGCCCTACTACAATGAGCAGTTCTTC. Translating gives CSVGKPYYNEQFF. V is TRBV29-1 and J is TRBJ2-1, with D uncertain. Germline V gene data show CDR1 as SQVTM and CDR2 as ANQGSEA. Trimming removed 4 bases from V and 3 bases from J, with 10 bases in between. This CDR3 comprises 13 residues.

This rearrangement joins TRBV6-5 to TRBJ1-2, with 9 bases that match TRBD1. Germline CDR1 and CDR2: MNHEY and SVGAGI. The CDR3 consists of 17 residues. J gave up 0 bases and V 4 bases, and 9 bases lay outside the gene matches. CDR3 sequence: CASSSWSQGASNYGYTF. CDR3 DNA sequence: TGTGCCAGCAGTTCATGGTCACAGGGGGCCTCTAACTATGGCTACACCTTC.

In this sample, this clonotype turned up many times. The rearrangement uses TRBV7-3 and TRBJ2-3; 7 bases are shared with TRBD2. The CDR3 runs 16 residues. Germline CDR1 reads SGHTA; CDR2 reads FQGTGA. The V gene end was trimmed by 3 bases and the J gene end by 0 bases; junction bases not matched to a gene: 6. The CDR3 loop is CASSLASGTSTDTQYF. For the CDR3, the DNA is TGTGCCAGCAGCTTGGCGAGCGGGACTAGCACAGATACGCAGTATTTT.

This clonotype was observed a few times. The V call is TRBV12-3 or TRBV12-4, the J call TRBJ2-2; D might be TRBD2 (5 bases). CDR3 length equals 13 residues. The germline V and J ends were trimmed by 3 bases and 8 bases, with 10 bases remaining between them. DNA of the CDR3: TGTGCCAGCAGTTTGAGGGCCCTGGGGGAGCTGTTTTTT. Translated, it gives CASSLRALGELFF.